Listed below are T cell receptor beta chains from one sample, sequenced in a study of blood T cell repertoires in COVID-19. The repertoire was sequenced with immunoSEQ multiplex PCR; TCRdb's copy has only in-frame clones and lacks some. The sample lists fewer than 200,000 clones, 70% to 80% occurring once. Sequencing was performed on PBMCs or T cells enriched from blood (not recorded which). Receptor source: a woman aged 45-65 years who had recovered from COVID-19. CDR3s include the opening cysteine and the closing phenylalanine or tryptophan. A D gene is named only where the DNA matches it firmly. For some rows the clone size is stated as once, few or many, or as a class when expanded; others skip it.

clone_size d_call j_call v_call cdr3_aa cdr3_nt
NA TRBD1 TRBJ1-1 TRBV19 CASLDRGMNTEAFF TGTGCCAGCCTCGACAGGGGAATGAACACTGAAGCTTTCTTT
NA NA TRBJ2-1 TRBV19 CASSHTGVYNEQFF TGTGCCAGTAGTCATACGGGAGTCTACAATGAGCAGTTCTTC
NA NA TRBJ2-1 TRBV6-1 CASSEAIFATYNEQFF TGTGCCAGCAGTGAAGCGATATTTGCGACCTACAATGAGCAGTTCTTC
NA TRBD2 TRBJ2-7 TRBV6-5 CASSYRLAGVLYEQYF TGTGCCAGCAGTTACCGGCTAGCGGGAGTGTTGTACGAGCAGTACTTC
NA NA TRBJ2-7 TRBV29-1 CSVYAETYEQYF TGCAGCGTTTACGCGGAGACCTACGAGCAGTACTTC
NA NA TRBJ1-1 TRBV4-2 CASSPTSETGEAFF TGTGCCAGCAGCCCCACGAGCGAGACAGGAGAAGCTTTCTTT
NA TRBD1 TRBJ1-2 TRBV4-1 CASSQEGTVNYGYTF TGCGCCAGCAGCCAAGAAGGGACAGTGAACTATGGCTACACCTTC
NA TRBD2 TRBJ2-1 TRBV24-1 CATSDPTSVDEQFF TGTGCCACCAGTGATCCTACTAGCGTCGATGAGCAGTTCTTC
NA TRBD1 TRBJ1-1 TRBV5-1 CASSRQGVTNTEAFF TGCGCCAGCAGCCGACAGGGAGTCACGAACACTGAAGCTTTCTTT
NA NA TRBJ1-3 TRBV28 CASRRDYSGNTIYF TGTGCCAGTAGACGCGACTACTCTGGAAACACCATATATTTT
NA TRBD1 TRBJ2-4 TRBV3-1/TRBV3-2 CASSPRTGDKIQYF TGTGCCAGCAGCCCGAGGACAGGGGATAAAATTCAGTACTTC
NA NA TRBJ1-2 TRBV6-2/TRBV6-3 CASSLRRSNYGYTF TGTGCCAGCAGCTTGCGCCGGTCTAACTATGGCTACACCTTC
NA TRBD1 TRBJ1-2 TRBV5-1 CASSRTEDRRREGYTF TGCGCCAGCAGCCGAACTGAGGACAGGAGACGTGAAGGCTACACCTTC
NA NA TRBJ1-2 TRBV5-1 CASSYSNYGYTF TGCGCCAGCAGCTACTCTAACTATGGCTACACCTTC
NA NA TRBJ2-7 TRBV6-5 CASSYSRLGSRGEQYF TGTGCCAGCAGTTACTCCCGTCTCGGGAGTAGAGGCGAGCAGTACTTC
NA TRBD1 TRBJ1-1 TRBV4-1 CASSQEDRANTEAFF TGCGCCAGCAGCCAAGAGGACAGGGCGAACACTGAAGCTTTCTTT
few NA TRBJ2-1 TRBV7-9 CASMRGGYNEQFF TGTGCCAGCATGAGGGGAGGCTACAATGAGCAGTTCTTC
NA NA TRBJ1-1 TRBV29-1 CSAREGDTEAFF TGCAGCGCCAGGGAAGGAGACACTGAAGCTTTCTTT
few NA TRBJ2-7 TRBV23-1 CASSQIETESSYEQYF TGCGCCAGCAGTCAAATCGAAACAGAGAGCTCCTACGAGCAGTACTTC
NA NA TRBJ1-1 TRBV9 CASSGLTENTEAFF TGTGCCAGCAGCGGACTGACGGAGAACACTGAAGCTTTCTTT
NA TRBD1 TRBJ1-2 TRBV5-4 CASSGQGGGTF TGTGCCAGCAGCGGACAGGGCGGGGGCACCTTC
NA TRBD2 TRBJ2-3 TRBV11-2 CASRRVRGRALTDTQYF TGTGCCAGCAGGAGAGTGCGCGGGAGGGCCTTGACAGATACGCAGTATTTT
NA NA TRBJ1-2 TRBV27 CASRRGSLSNYGYTF TGTGCCAGCAGAAGGGGGTCGCTTTCTAACTATGGCTACACCTTC
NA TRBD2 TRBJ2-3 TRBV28 CASSLSGRGLGGYF TGTGCCAGCAGTTTGAGCGGCAGGGGACTAGGGGGGTATTTT
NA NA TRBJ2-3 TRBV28 CASSFPGTDTQYF TGTGCCAGCAGTTTTCCGGGGACAGATACGCAGTATTTT
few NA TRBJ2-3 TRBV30 CAWTGSSTDTQYF TGTGCCTGGACAGGTTCTAGCACAGATACGCAGTATTTT
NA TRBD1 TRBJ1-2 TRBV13 CASSPGGQITMCNGYTF TGTGCCAGCAGCCCTGGGGGACAGATAACTATGTGTAATGGCTACACCTTC
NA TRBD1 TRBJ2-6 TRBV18 CASSIRQGAETGANVLTF TGTGCCAGCTCAATTAGACAGGGGGCAGAAACTGGGGCCAACGTCCTGACTTTC
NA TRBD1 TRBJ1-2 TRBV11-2 CASSLGTDRQGIYYGYTF TGTGCCAGCAGCTTAGGAACCGACAGACAGGGGATATACTATGGCTACACCTTC